The entry below gives a single TCR beta chain sequence along with its context. The sample belongs to a study of blood T cell repertoires in COVID-19. Across the whole study: Donors in the United States, Italy and Spain gave samples during acute or convalescent COVID-19. PBMCs, B-cell-depleted T cells, or T cells were the source of the cDNA or gDNA that made up the material.

Original processing methods: Amplified reference gene primers provided the basis for estimating nucleated cell counts. Here immunoSEQ multiplex PCR was the method, and the copy in TCRdb shows in-frame clones only, minus some. That table gives V, J and clone size, and the DNA gave D and trimming. The sample lists 110,000 or so clones; 85% to 90% were seen once. CDR1 and CDR2 (germline): LNHDA, SQIVND (reference sequence). Trimming left V 5 bases short and J 1 base short, with 8 bases between. The CDR3 runs to 13 residues. Sequenced sample: peripheral blood. The chain links TRBV19 to TRBJ1-1; possible D gene TRBD1, 5 bases. The sequence was obtained from a woman between 45 and 60 years old with acute or convalescent COVID-19. CDR3 residues: CASSPQGNTEAFF. As DNA, the CDR3 is TGTGCCAGTAGTCCCCAGGGGAACACTGAAGCTTTCTTT.